These 31 T cell receptor beta chains originate from one sample sequenced in a study of T cell responses to AZD1222 COVID-19 vaccine (dated by TCRdb to the early 2020s). The sample's time point, from its label and the paper: about 28 days (+/-7) after the second vaccine dose. Libraries were prepared through the immunoSEQ multiplex PCR assay. TCRdb holds this immuneACCESS table with in-frame rearrangements only. Some clones are missing; in checked studies, unresolved V genes explain under half, and the rest has no known cause. The sample table lists 100,000 to 130,000 clones, approximately 90% of them with a count of one. The ten largest make up around 5.9% of the sample. The sample was peripheral blood, taken 28 days after the second AZD1222 dose. These receptors were collected from an adult who received the AZD1222 COVID-19 vaccine.

This clone was observed a handful of times. This chain links TRBV5-4 with TRBJ2-1; D ambiguous. The CDR3 runs to 14 residues. Germline V gene lookup returns CDR1 SGHNT and CDR2 YYREEE (reference sequence). V was clipped by 0 bases and J by 6 bases, with 10 bases between them. The CDR3 spells CASSLGTQRNEQFF. CDR3 in DNA: TGTGCCAGCAGCTTGGGGACCCAGCGCAATGAGCAGTTCTTC.

V usage is TRBV28 and J usage is TRBJ2-1; 7 nucleotides match TRBD1. Germline values: CDR1 MDHEN, CDR2 SYDVKM. With V trimmed by 10 bases and J by 9 bases, 12 bases remained unmatched. The CDR3 sequence is 13 residues long. The DNA of the CDR3 is TGTGCCACCCTACTGACACAGGGGACTGAGCAGTTCTTC. Its protein is CATLLTQGTEQFF.

The chain has TRBV27 and TRBJ2-3; TRBD2 agrees at 10 bases. CDR1 MNHEY and CDR2 SMNVEV come from the germline V gene (reference sequence). J was trimmed by 5 bases and V by 3 bases; bases with no gene match: 2. The length of the CDR3 is 14 residues. CDR3 residues: CASSFWTSGDTQYF. DNA of the CDR3: TGTGCCAGCAGTTTTTGGACTAGCGGAGATACGCAGTATTTT.

This sequence joins TRBV20-1 and TRBJ1-6, with D hard to call. The CDR3 is made up of 12 amino acids. Per the germline V gene, CDR1 is DFQATT and CDR2 is SNEGSKA (reference sequence). V lost 3 bases, J lost 7 bases, and 7 bases lay in between. CDR3 bases: TGCAGTGCTAGTCAGACGAATTCACCCCTCCACTTT. Its protein product is CSASQTNSPLHF.

This chain links TRBV12-3 or TRBV12-4 with TRBJ1-2, with D tentatively TRBD1 (5 bases). The CDR3 extends over 12 amino acids. V was shortened by 5 bases and J by 12 bases, with 16 bases between the two germline ends. The CDR3: CASSARRPGDTF. Here the CDR3 DNA reads TGTGCCAGCAGTGCAAGACGCCCGGGGGACACCTTC.

The chain links TRBV9 to TRBJ1-4; perhaps TRBD1 as D (6 bases). V lost 4 bases, J lost 3 bases, and 10 bases lay in between. CDR3 length equals 14 residues. CDR1 and CDR2 from the germline V gene are SGDLS and YYNGEE. CDR3 in amino acids: CASSSGQSNEKLFF. The CDR3 DNA sequence: TGTGCCAGCAGCTCCGGACAGTCTAATGAAAAACTGTTTTTT.

The CDR3 bases are TGTGCCAGTAGTATCGGGAGCAGCAATAATTCACCCCTCCACTTT. Translating it yields CASSIGSSNNSPLHF. V and J are TRBV19 and TRBJ1-6; no clear D gene. CDR1 LNHDA and CDR2 SQIVND come from the germline V gene (reference sequence). V was pared by 3 bases and J by 5 bases, with 11 bases between. CDR3 length equals 15 residues. Supplemented by reference TRBV19 and TRBJ1-6, the full variable domain reads DGGITQSPKYLFRKEGQNVTLSCEQNLNHDAMYWYRQDPGQGLRLIYYSQIVNDFQKGDIAEGYSVSREKKESFPLTVTSAQKNPTAFYLCASSIGSSNNSPLHFGNGTRLTVT.

The chain is built from TRBV10-1 and TRBJ2-7, with TRBD1 matching 8 bases. V lost 9 bases, J lost 4 bases, and 11 bases stayed unmatched. The CDR3 sequence is 14 residues long. CDR1 and CDR2 (germline): WNHNN, SYGVQD (reference sequence). The CDR3 DNA follows: TGCGCCAGGTTAGTGCTCGGACAGGGATACGAGCAGTACTTC. It specifies CARLVLGQGYEQYF.

This rearrangement joins TRBV6-6 to TRBJ1-4, with a possible D match to TRBD1 (5 bases). CDR1 is MNHNY and CDR2 is SVGAGI in the germline V gene (reference sequence). This CDR3 has 16 amino acids. Trimming shortened V by 8 bases and J by 6 bases, and 22 bases separated the two germline ends. CDR3 sequence: CASGGPMGQGDEKLFF. CDR3 nucleotides: TGTGCCAGCGGGGGACCAATGGGGCAGGGAGATGAAAAACTGTTTTTT.

V gene TRBV7-2 combines with J gene TRBJ1-5, with D possibly matching TRBD1 (5 bases). V was cut by 3 bases and J by 5 bases, with 11 bases left in between. CDR3 length equals 14 residues. The germline V gene has CDR1 SGHTA and CDR2 FQGNSA. The chain's CDR3 is CASSFRWGDQPQHF. CDR3 in DNA: TGTGCCAGCAGCTTCAGGTGGGGGGATCAGCCCCAGCATTTT.

V is TRBV6-5 and J is TRBJ1-1; D gene uncertain. This CDR3 is built from 13 residues. Trimming removed 4 bases from V and 1 base from J, with 7 bases in between. The germline CDR1 and CDR2 sequences are MNHEY and SVGAGI. The chain's CDR3 is CASSWKRNTEAFF. CDR3 DNA: TGTGCCAGCAGTTGGAAAAGGAACACTGAAGCTTTCTTT.

The chain has TRBV30 and TRBJ1-2; 7 bases align to TRBD1. Germline V gene lookup returns CDR1 GTSNPN and CDR2 SVGIG (reference sequence). The junction had 1 base not matched to a gene; V was cut back by 4 bases and J by 5 bases. This CDR3 has 11 amino acids. The DNA of the CDR3 is TGTGCCTGGACAGGGGGATATGGCTACACCTTC. It yields the protein CAWTGGYGYTF.

The chain carries TRBV4-3 and TRBJ2-3, with no clear D. Germline CDR1 and CDR2: LGHNA and YSLEER. The CDR3 consists of 14 residues. The germline V and J ends were trimmed by 4 bases and 2 bases, with 10 bases remaining between them. CDR3 sequence: CASSLATSTDTQYF. As DNA, the CDR3 is TGCGCCAGCAGCCTGGCGACGTCCACAGATACGCAGTATTTT.

This clone was detected once. The chain joins TRBV9 to TRBJ2-1; the match to TRBD2 covers 7 bases. The V and J ends lost 0 bases and 6 bases, in that order; junction bases with no gene match: 6. The CDR3 extends over 15 amino acids. CDR1 is SGDLS and CDR2 is YYNGEE in the germline V gene. The CDR3 loop reads CASSVGGGRTNEQFF. CDR3 coding DNA: TGTGCCAGCAGCGTAGGGGGCGGGAGAACCAATGAGCAGTTCTTC. Full variable domain (outside the CDR3, taken from reference TRBV9 and TRBJ2-1): DSGVTQTPKHLITATGQRVTLRCSPRSGDLSVYWYQQSLDQGLQFLIQYYNGEERAKGNILERFSAQQFPDLHSELNLSSLELGDSALYFCASSVGGGRTNEQFFGPGTRLTVL.

This chain joins TRBV5-1 and TRBJ2-7; D tentatively reads TRBD1 or TRBD2 (6 bases each). This CDR3 has 14 amino acids. Trimming pared 5 bases from V and 1 base from J, leaving 13 bases between. Germline V gene sequence: CDR1 SGHRS, CDR2 YFSETQ. The CDR3 nucleotides read TGCGCCAGCAGGGAGGGACACATGTCCTACGAGCAGTACTTC. Amino acid sequence: CASREGHMSYEQYF.

The V call is TRBV5-1, the J call TRBJ1-2; TRBD1 matches at 9 bases. The germline gives CDR1 SGHRS, CDR2 YFSETQ. This CDR3 is built from 15 residues. The trim removed 7 bases at V and 5 bases at J, leaving 12 bases unmatched. In nucleotides, the CDR3 is TGCGCCAGCTCCCCACAGGGGGCCGAACGATATGGCTACACCTTC. As protein: CASSPQGAERYGYTF.

The chain joins TRBV10-3 to TRBJ1-5; D not resolved. Between the trimmed V and J ends, which lost 2 bases and 7 bases, there was a span of 9 bases. Germline CDR1 ENHRY, CDR2 SYGVKD. The CDR3 extends over 13 amino acids. The CDR3 nucleotides are TGTGCCATCAGTGAGGGCGTCTGGCAGCCCCAGCATTTT. It encodes CAISEGVWQPQHF.

V gene TRBV18 combines with J gene TRBJ2-2, with D perhaps assigned TRBD1 or TRBD2 (5 bases each). V lost 8 bases, J lost 1 base, and 11 bases lay in between. This CDR3 contains 14 residues. Germline CDR1 is KGHSH and CDR2 is LQKENI. CDR3 protein: CASREQVNTGELFF. The CDR3 nucleotides are TGTGCCAGCCGGGAACAGGTGAACACCGGGGAGCTGTTTTTT.

This clone was found a few times. The chain recombines TRBV6-5 with TRBJ2-1, with 10 bases identical to TRBD2. The germline gives CDR1 MNHEY, CDR2 SVGAGI. The V and J ends lost 6 bases and 4 bases, in that order; junction bases with no gene match: 3. CDR3 length: 14 residues. CDR3 sequence: CASSFSGGYNEQFF. For the CDR3, the DNA is TGTGCCAGCAGCTTTAGCGGGGGGTACAATGAGCAGTTCTTC.

The chain links TRBV20-1 to TRBJ2-5, with no clear D. CDR1 and CDR2 from the germline V gene are DFQATT and SNEGSKA (reference sequence). The CDR3 extends over 9 amino acids. Deletions cut 4 bases from V and 6 bases from J, with 3 bases between. The CDR3 coding sequence is TGCAGTGCTATGAAGACCCAGTACTTC. Its protein product is CSAMKTQYF.

The rearrangement joins TRBV5-1 to TRBJ1-3; 7 bases map to TRBD1. CDR1 and CDR2 (germline): SGHRS, YFSETQ. Losses at the gene ends were 4 bases for V and 0 bases for J; bases not matched to a gene: 7. This CDR3 comprises 16 residues. This CDR3 reads CASSPGQVHSGNTIYF. DNA of the CDR3: TGCGCCAGCAGCCCTGGACAGGTGCACTCTGGAAACACCATATATTTT.

The chain recombines TRBV13 with TRBJ2-3; D gene uncertain. This CDR3 contains 11 residues. The V gene lost 5 bases and the J gene lost 6 bases, with 6 bases spanning the gap. Germline values: CDR1 PRHDT, CDR2 FYEKMQ (reference sequence). In DNA, the CDR3 is TGTGCCAGCAGCCGAGATGATACGCAGTATTTT. Its translation: CASSRDDTQYF.

This chain connects TRBV10-2 to TRBJ2-3; a weak D match, TRBD2 (6 bases). The V gene's germline CDR1 is WSHSY and CDR2 SAAADI. This CDR3 spans 18 amino acids. V dropped 5 bases and J dropped 4 bases, with 25 bases sitting between them. The CDR3 DNA sequence: TGCGCCAGCAGTCCCTTCGGGGCGGGGATACCTGGCGCAGATACGCAGTATTTT. Its translation is CASSPFGAGIPGADTQYF.

A remark on this clone: This specimen includes other DNA sequences encoding the same CDR3. The CDR3 region is CASSLSGEKLFF. As DNA, the CDR3 is TGTGCCAGCAGTTTATCGGGGGAAAAACTGTTTTTT. J is TRBJ1-4 and V is TRBV27; unclear D gene. The CDR3 spans 12 residues. With 0 bases removed from V and 8 bases from J, the gap between germline ends came to 4 bases. Germline values: CDR1 MNHEY, CDR2 SMNVEV (reference sequence).

The chain employs TRBV20-1 and TRBJ2-5, with unresolved D. V dropped 6 bases and J dropped 1 base, with 6 bases sitting between them. CDR1 DFQATT and CDR2 SNEGSKA come from the germline V gene (reference sequence). The CDR3 is made up of 11 amino acids. CDR3 region: CSATFQETQYF. The DNA for the CDR3 is TGCAGTGCCACCTTCCAAGAGACCCAGTACTTC.

This sequence joins TRBV6-5 and TRBJ2-3, with D unresolved. V lost 9 bases, J lost 2 bases, and 18 bases lay in between. CDR1 and CDR2 (germline): MNHEY, SVGAGI. The length of the CDR3 is 15 residues. The CDR3 is CARADPGENTDTQYF. CDR3 bases: TGTGCCAGGGCCGATCCGGGTGAGAACACAGATACGCAGTATTTT.

The chain employs TRBV5-6 and TRBJ1-5; D is possibly TRBD1 (6 bases). This CDR3 spans 13 amino acids. Germline V CDR1 and CDR2: SGHDT, YYEEEE. V lost 1 base and J 9 bases, leaving 11 bases between the germline ends. Here the CDR3 DNA reads TGTGCCAGCAGCTTGTGGGGGGGCCGGCCCCAGCATTTT. The encoded protein is CASSLWGGRPQHF.

The J gene is TRBJ2-3, the V gene TRBV19; TRBD2 is a possible D gene (5 bases). Trimming cost V 5 bases and J 0 bases, with 15 bases left between them. This CDR3 region has 16 residues. CDR1 and CDR2 from the germline V gene are LNHDA and SQIVND (reference sequence). The chain's CDR3 is CASSVSSIASTDTQYF. CDR3 nucleotide sequence: TGTGCCAGTAGTGTCTCTAGCATAGCTAGCACAGATACGCAGTATTTT.

The table lists this clone with a count of one. The rearrangement joins TRBV19 to TRBJ1-5; D is undetermined. The CDR3 contains 16 residues. CDR1 LNHDA and CDR2 SQIVND come from the germline V gene (reference sequence). The germline V and J ends were trimmed by 3 bases and 5 bases, with 17 bases remaining between them. The CDR3 region is CASSIWAVLEHQPQHF. In nucleotides, the CDR3 is TGTGCCAGTAGTATTTGGGCAGTCCTCGAGCATCAGCCCCAGCATTTT. Variable domain in full (rest from reference TRBV19 and TRBJ1-5): DGGITQSPKYLFRKEGQNVTLSCEQNLNHDAMYWYRQDPGQGLRLIYYSQIVNDFQKGDIAEGYSVSREKKESFPLTVTSAQKNPTAFYLCASSIWAVLEHQPQHFGDGTRLSIL.

The chain links TRBV14 to TRBJ1-1; D unresolved. This CDR3 comprises 13 residues. The germline gives CDR1 SGHDN, CDR2 FVKESK. V was pared by 2 bases and J by 2 bases, with 6 bases between. As DNA, the CDR3 is TGTGCCAGCAGCCAAAACTTAAACACTGAAGCTTTCTTT. Amino acid sequence: CASSQNLNTEAFF.

V and J are TRBV7-2 and TRBJ1-1, with D possibly matching TRBD1 (5 bases). V was pared by 5 bases and J by 2 bases, with 12 bases between. The length of the CDR3 is 14 residues. Germline loops: CDR1 SGHTA, CDR2 FQGNSA. The CDR3 coding sequence is TGTGCCAGCAGCCTTCAGGGACTCAACACTGAAGCTTTCTTT. This translates into CASSLQGLNTEAFF.